The T cell receptor (beta chain) described here comes from a study of yellow fever vaccine responses in identical twins. Study-level points and caveats: Reportedly, the response of twins' T cells to the vaccine seemed partly convergent, partly personalized.

The CDR3 spans 17 residues. Germline lookup yields CDR1 MNHEY and CDR2 SMNVEV (reference sequence). V lost 7 bases, J lost 0 bases, and 16 bases lay in between. This clonotype appeared once. Its antigen is not known. TCRdb redid the calling of the RT-PCR reads with MiXCR, one entry per CDR3 protein. The data show 3,000 to 4,500 distinct CDR3 sequences, roughly 89% seen once. The sample was T cells from blood (PBMCs), unsorted or a sorted subset (not recorded which), taken before or after yellow fever vaccination (not recorded which). V usage is TRBV27 and J usage is TRBJ2-6, with D perhaps given as TRBD1 or TRBD2 (5 bases each). The sequence came from a woman aged 18-29 years who received the yellow fever vaccine. The chain's CDR3 is CASTRDARLSGANVLTF. DNA for the CDR3: TGTGCCAGCACTCGGGACGCCCGACTCTCTGGGGCCAACGTCCTGACTTTC.